This T cell receptor (beta chain) was found in a study of blood T cell repertoires in COVID-19. Study-level background: Acute and convalescent COVID-19 samples came from the United States, Italy and Spain. From T cells, B-cell-depleted T cells, or PBMCs came the material, which was cDNA or gDNA.

Looked up from germline, CDR1 is MGHDK and CDR2 is SYGVNS. There are 11 residues in the CDR3. Authors' analysis steps: The authors estimated nucleated cell counts from reference gene primer amplification. Sequencing was performed with immunoSEQ multiplex PCR; in TCRdb, only in-frame clones are kept and a portion is missing. The V and J calls and clone size come from that table; D and trimming were worked out from the DNA. The table lists roughly 250,000 clones, about 93% of them singletons, with approximately 0.8% in the top ten. Points on this clone: Relative to the germline gene, one junction end is altered; a read error may explain this.

Seattle-derived patients entered the study during active infection and were followed longitudinally. Sequencing was carried out using peripheral blood. This clonotype was obtained from a man aged 30-40 years with COVID-19, enrolled during active disease. The chain recombines TRBV25-1 with TRBJ1-1; possible D gene TRBD1, 5 bases. The CDR3 coding sequence is TGTGCCAGCAGTGAAGCGGGGCTCGTAATCTTT. Translating gives CASSEAGLVIF.